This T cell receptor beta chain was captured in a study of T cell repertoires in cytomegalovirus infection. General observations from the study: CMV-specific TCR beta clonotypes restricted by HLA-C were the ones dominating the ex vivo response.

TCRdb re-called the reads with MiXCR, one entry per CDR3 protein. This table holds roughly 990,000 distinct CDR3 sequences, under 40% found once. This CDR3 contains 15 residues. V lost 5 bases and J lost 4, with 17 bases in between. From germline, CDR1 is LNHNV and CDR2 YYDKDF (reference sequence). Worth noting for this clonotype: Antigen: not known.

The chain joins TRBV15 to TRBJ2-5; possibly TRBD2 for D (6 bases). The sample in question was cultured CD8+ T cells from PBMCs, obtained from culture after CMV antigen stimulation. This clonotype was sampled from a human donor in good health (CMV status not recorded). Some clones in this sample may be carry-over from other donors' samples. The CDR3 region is CATSPRDLRGETQYF. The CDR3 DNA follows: TGTGCCACCAGCCCCCGGGACCTGCGGGGAGAGACCCAGTACTTC. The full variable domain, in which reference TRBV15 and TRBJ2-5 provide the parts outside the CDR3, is DAMVIQNPRYQVTQFGKPVTLSCSQTLNHNVMYWYQQKSSQAPKLLFHYYDKDFNNEADTPDNFQSRRPNTSFCFLDIRSPGLGDTAMYLCATSPRDLRGETQYFGPGTRLLVL.